The entry below gives a single TCR beta chain sequence along with its context. The sample originates from a study of T cells after yellow fever vaccination. Using its own MiXCR run on the 5' RACE reads, TCRdb lists one record per CDR3 protein. The table lists 500,000 to 550,000 distinct CDR3 sequences, around a fifth of them singletons, with approximately 15% in the top ten. Germline V CDR1 and CDR2: SGHAT, FQNNGV. Trimming pared 3 bases from V and 2 bases from J, leaving 5 bases between. CDR3 length: 14 residues. This clonotype originated in a man younger than 30 who received the YFV17D yellow fever vaccine. The material sequenced was PBMCs, taken roughly 20 days after the first yellow fever vaccination. This chain uses TRBV11-2 with TRBJ2-6; D is uncertain. The CDR3 bases are TGTGCCAGCAGCTTTGATCCTGGGGCCAACGTCCTGACTTTC. This codes for CASSFDPGANVLTF.